Shown below are 7 T cell receptor beta chains from a single sample sequenced in a study of blood T cell repertoires in COVID-19. Method: immunoSEQ multiplex PCR; TCRdb's copy keeps in-frame clones and lacks some. The data contain more than 300,000 clones, around 84% of them singletons. The specimen was PBMCs or T cells enriched from blood (not recorded which). All receptors come from a man in his thirties or forties who had recovered from COVID-19.

The chain joins TRBV7-2 to TRBJ2-1; 11 bases map to TRBD2. V was clipped by 5 bases and J by 8 bases; unmatched bases: 17. Germline V gene data show CDR1 as SGHTA and CDR2 as FQGNSA. This CDR3 has 18 residues. The CDR3 sequence: CASSLLGVAGGSVDEQFF. The CDR3 nucleotides are TGTGCCAGCAGCCTCCTGGGGGTAGCGGGGGGGAGTGTAGATGAGCAGTTCTTC.

This clone occurred once. The rearrangement uses TRBV7-8 and TRBJ2-5, with 8 bases matching TRBD2. Germline V gene lookup returns CDR1 SGHVS and CDR2 FQNEAQ. The ends lost 3 bases at V and 4 bases at J; junction bases unmatched: 7. There are 15 residues in the CDR3. CDR3 sequence reads: CASSFDGGAGETQYF. The CDR3 DNA sequence: TGTGCCAGCAGCTTTGACGGGGGGGCCGGAGAGACCCAGTACTTC.

This chain joins TRBV3-1 (or the pseudogene TRBV3-2) and TRBJ2-1; D is unclear. This CDR3 is built from 14 residues. Looked up from germline, CDR1 is LGHDT and CDR2 is YNNKEL (reference sequence). V lost 0 bases, J lost 5 bases, and 8 bases lay in between. The CDR3 reads CASSQDRLDNEQFF. Here the CDR3 DNA reads TGTGCCAGCAGCCAAGATCGGCTAGACAATGAGCAGTTCTTC.

This clone showed up just a few times. Compared with germline, one end of the junction differs, possibly owing to a read error. The chain couples TRBV7-7 to TRBJ2-2; 12 bases match TRBD2. Germline assignment: CDR1 SSHAT and CDR2 FNYEAQ (reference sequence). CDR3 length: 16 amino acids. For the CDR3, the DNA is TGTGCTAGCAGCTTAAGACTAGCGGGAGCCCACGGGGAGCTGTTTTTT. Translating it yields CASSLRLAGAHGELFF.

The rearrangement links TRBV5-4 to TRBJ2-7; TRBD2 agrees at 8 bases. Germline loops: CDR1 SGHNT, CDR2 YYREEE (reference sequence). The V segment lost 5 bases and the J segment 6 bases; nucleotides outside the gene matches: 10. The CDR3 sequence is 14 residues long. In DNA, the CDR3 is TGTGCCAGCAGTCCCGGGACTAGTGGGGGCGAGCAGTACTTC. This translates into CASSPGTSGGEQYF.

The gene calls are TRBV7-2 and TRBJ1-5; tentative D call: TRBD1 (6 bases). Germline values: CDR1 SGHTA, CDR2 FQGNSA. Trimming pared 5 bases from V and 6 bases from J, leaving 14 bases between. The CDR3 runs to 14 residues. The CDR3 nucleotides read TGTGCCAGCAGCCAGCTACAGGGTGTTCAGCCCCAGCATTTT. This encodes CASSQLQGVQPQHF.

For the CDR3, the DNA is TGTGCCAGCACGCAGGGGGCTATCTATTCACCCCTCCACTTT. The encoded protein is CASTQGAIYSPLHF. The genes are TRBV2 and TRBJ1-6; 8 nucleotides agree with TRBD1. Looked up from germline, CDR1 is SNHLY and CDR2 is FYNNEI. V lost 7 bases, J lost 8 bases, and 7 bases stayed unmatched. There are 14 residues in the CDR3.